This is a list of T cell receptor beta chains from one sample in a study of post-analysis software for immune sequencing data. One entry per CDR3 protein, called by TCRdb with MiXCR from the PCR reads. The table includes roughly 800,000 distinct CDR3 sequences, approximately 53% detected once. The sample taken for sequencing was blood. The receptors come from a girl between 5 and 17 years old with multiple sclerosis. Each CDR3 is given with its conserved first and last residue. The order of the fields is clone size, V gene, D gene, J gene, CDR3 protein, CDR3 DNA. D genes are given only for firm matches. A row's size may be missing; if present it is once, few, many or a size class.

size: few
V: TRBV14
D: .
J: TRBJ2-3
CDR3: CASSQEVGVGTDTQYF
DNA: TGTGCCAGCAGCCAAGAAGTGGGAGTGGGCACAGATACGCAGTATTTT

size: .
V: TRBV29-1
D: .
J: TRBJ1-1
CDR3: CSVSDRVNTEAFF
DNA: TGCAGCGTTTCGGACAGAGTGAACACTGAAGCTTTCTTT

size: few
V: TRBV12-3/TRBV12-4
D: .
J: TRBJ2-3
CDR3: CASSLAEYGTGTDTQYF
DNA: TGTGCCAGCAGTTTAGCGGAATATGGTACGGGCACAGATACGCAGTATTTT

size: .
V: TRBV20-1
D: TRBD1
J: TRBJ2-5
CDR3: CSARTRGQETQYF
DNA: TGCAGTGCTAGAACCAGGGGGCAAGAGACCCAGTACTTC

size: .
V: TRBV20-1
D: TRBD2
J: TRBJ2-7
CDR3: CSALYSGGVNEQYF
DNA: TGCAGTGCCCTATATAGCGGGGGGGTGAACGAGCAGTACTTC

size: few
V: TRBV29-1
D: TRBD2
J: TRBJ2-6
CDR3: CSAGGVDSGANVLTF
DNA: TGCAGCGCGGGGGGGGTTGACTCTGGGGCCAACGTCCTGACTTTC

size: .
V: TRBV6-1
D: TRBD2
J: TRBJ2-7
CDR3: CASSAGTSGGNYEQYF
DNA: TGTGCCAGCAGTGCCGGGACTAGCGGGGGTAACTACGAGCAGTACTTC

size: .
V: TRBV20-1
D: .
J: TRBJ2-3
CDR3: CSASPGGSTDTQYF
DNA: TGCAGTGCTAGCCCCGGAGGCAGCACAGATACGCAGTATTTT

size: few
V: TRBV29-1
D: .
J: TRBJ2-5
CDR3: CSLLGVARETQYF
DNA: TGCAGCCTCCTGGGCGTGGCTCGCGAGACCCAGTACTTC

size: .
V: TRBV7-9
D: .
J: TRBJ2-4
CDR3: CASEGLLAKNIQYF
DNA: TGTGCCAGCGAGGGGCTTCTAGCCAAAAACATTCAGTACTTC

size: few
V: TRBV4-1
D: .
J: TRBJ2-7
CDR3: CASSQQGPYEQYF
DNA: TGCGCCAGCAGTCAACAGGGACCGTACGAGCAGTACTTC

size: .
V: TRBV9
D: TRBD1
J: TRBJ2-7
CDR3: CASSEGTGARYEQYF
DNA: TGTGCCAGCAGCGAAGGGACAGGGGCTCGATACGAGCAGTACTTC